This T cell receptor beta chain came from a study of T cells after yellow fever vaccination. Production of TCR cDNA was by 5'RACE template switching, which also added a universal primer site and UMIs. TCRdb re-derived calls from the 5' RACE reads in MiXCR, one entry per CDR3 protein. The data hold about 96,000 distinct CDR3 sequences, with roughly 8.2% observed a single time. The CDR3 loop spans 14 amino acids. Looked up from germline, CDR1 is SQVTM and CDR2 is ANQGSEA. The ends lost 4 bases at V and 3 bases at J; junction bases unmatched: 9. Findings and caveats of the study: At around 96% for CD4 and approximately 89% for CD8, most primary-vaccination clones showed up again after the booster.

As concerns this clonotype: This may be a read error: a much more frequent sequence differs by one nucleotide.

The sample consisted of CD8+ T cells not binding an NS4B(214-222) dextramer, sorted from PBMCs, taken more than 13 days after the first yellow fever vaccination. This sequence originates from a man in his late teens or twenties who received the YFV17D yellow fever vaccine. V usage is TRBV29-1 and J usage is TRBJ2-7, with 7 bases lining up with TRBD1. The CDR3 coding sequence is TGCAGCGTTGTTCAGAGGGGGCGTAACTACGAGCAGTACTTC. This sequence encodes CSVVQRGRNYEQYF.